A selection of T cell receptor beta chains follows, all from one sample in a study of cytomegalovirus exposure and HLA in healthy donors. Using immunoSEQ multiplex PCR, the repertoire was profiled, and TCRdb retains in-frame clones only, with some absent. The sample shows 150,000 to 200,000 clones, roughly four fifths of them seen only once. What was sequenced was PBMCs. The receptors derive from a young woman in good health and CMV-seropositive. The CDR3 runs from the conserved cysteine through the conserved F or W. Fields, in order: V gene, D gene, clone size, J gene, CDR3 DNA, CDR3 protein. D genes are given only for firm matches. For some rows the clone size is stated as once, few or many, or as a class when expanded; others skip it.

>TRBV28|TRBD1|.|TRBJ2-1
TGTGCCAGCAGCTCCACCCCGGGACAGGGGGCGGATGAGCAGTTCTTC
CASSSTPGQGADEQFF
>TRBV5-5|.|few|TRBJ2-1
TGTGCCAGCAGCTTGGCCATCTACAATGAGCAGTTCTTC
CASSLAIYNEQFF
>TRBV6-1|TRBD2|.|TRBJ2-1
TGTGCCAGCAGTGGACTAGCGGACTTCTACAATGAGCAGTTCTTC
CASSGLADFYNEQFF
>TRBV20-1|.|.|TRBJ2-7
TGCAGTGCCCGGGACACGATAGTGCAGTACTTC
CSARDTIVQYF
>TRBV5-1|.|.|TRBJ1-4
TGCGCCAGCAGCTTGCTGGCAGGGCGTAATGAAAAACTGTTTTTT
CASSLLAGRNEKLFF
>TRBV6-1|.|.|TRBJ1-1
TGTGCCATCGTCTTCGGGGGGTTTCAGAACACTGAAGCTTTCTTT
CAIVFGGFQNTEAFF
>TRBV9|TRBD1|.|TRBJ2-7
TGTGCCAGCAGCGCACACACAGGGGGCTCGTACGAGCAGTACTTC
CASSAHTGGSYEQYF
>TRBV4-3|.|.|TRBJ1-1
TGCGCCAGCAGCCAAGATCAGTCTAGGGAGGGCACTGAAGCTTTCTTT
CASSQDQSREGTEAFF
>TRBV12-5|.|few|TRBJ2-3
TGTGCTAGTGGTTTGGGTCTACAGAATACGCAGTATTTT
CASGLGLQNTQYF
>TRBV5-1|.|.|TRBJ1-1
TGCGCCAGCAGCGGGGGACTGATGAACACTGAAGCTTTCTTT
CASSGGLMNTEAFF
>TRBV4-3|TRBD2|once|TRBJ2-7
TGCGCCAGCAGCCCCCGTAGGACTAGCGGGAGGGTATACGAGCAGTACTTC
CASSPRRTSGRVYEQYF
>TRBV30|.|.|TRBJ1-2
TGTGCCTGGAGCGCGGGAAGGGACTATGGCTACACCTTC
CAWSAGRDYGYTF
>TRBV9|.|few|TRBJ2-7
TGTGCCAGCAGCGTAGGCATTGGGGGGGCGCGAACCTACGAGCAGTACTTC
CASSVGIGGARTYEQYF
>TRBV29-1|.|once|TRBJ2-7
TGCAGCGTTGTACGGGGGGCTGCCGACGCCGAGCAGTACTTC
CSVVRGAADAEQYF
>TRBV29-1|.|.|TRBJ1-2
TGCAGCGTTGGGGGGGGCTATGGCTACACCTTC
CSVGGGYGYTF
>TRBV19|.|few|TRBJ1-5
TGTGCCAGTAGTATGGCGGCCTTCAATCAGCCCCAGCATTTT
CASSMAAFNQPQHF
>TRBV18|.|.|TRBJ1-1
TGTGCCAGCTCATTTGCGGGAGTGGTGAACACTGAAGCTTTCTTT
CASSFAGVVNTEAFF
>TRBV18|TRBD1|few|TRBJ1-4
TGTGCCAGCTCTCTCGGACAGGATGAAAAACTGTTTTTT
CASSLGQDEKLFF
>TRBV5-6|.|few|TRBJ1-1
TGTGCCAGCAGCTTGCAGGATCGGACTGAAGCTTTCTTT
CASSLQDRTEAFF
>TRBV5-1|TRBD1|.|TRBJ2-7
TGCGCCAGCAGCTTTGGACAGGTTGACTCCTACGAGCAGTACTTC
CASSFGQVDSYEQYF
>TRBV2|TRBD1|.|TRBJ1-5
TGTGCCAGCAGTGAAATAGGGACAGGGTTTAGCAATCAGCCCCAGCATTTT
CASSEIGTGFSNQPQHF
>TRBV9|TRBD1|.|TRBJ1-4
TGTGCCAGCAGCCTAGAAGGAGTCGGGACAGGCTCTGAAAAACTGTTTTTT
CASSLEGVGTGSEKLFF
>TRBV4-1|.|.|TRBJ2-2
TGCGCCAGCAGCCAGTCGGACAGCCTCCCCCGGGAGCTGTTTTTT
CASSQSDSLPRELFF
>TRBV6-5|.|.|TRBJ1-5
TGTGCCAGCAGACAGACAGCGACTAATCAGCCCCAGCATTTT
CASRQTATNQPQHF
>TRBV2|.|.|TRBJ1-2
TGTGCCAGCAGTGTAGGAGGAGGAGGTGGTGGCTACACCTTC
CASSVGGGGGGYTF
>TRBV5-6|.|few|TRBJ1-2
TGTGCCAGCAGCAGAGACAGGACTGTCTATGGCTACACCTTC
CASSRDRTVYGYTF
>TRBV4-3|TRBD1|.|TRBJ2-1
TGCGCCAGCAGCCAAGAGCCCGTTCCCGGGACAGCCTACAATGAGCAGTTCTTC
CASSQEPVPGTAYNEQFF
>TRBV5-1|TRBD1|.|TRBJ1-6
TGCACCAGCAGCTTGGGGTGGGGACAGGCTGCCTCACCCCTCCACTTT
CTSSLGWGQAASPLHF
>TRBV10-1|TRBD2|once|TRBJ2-3
TGCGCCAGCAGTGTAACTAGCGGGAGGACAGATACGCAGTATTTT
CASSVTSGRTDTQYF
>TRBV7-2|.|.|TRBJ1-5
TGTGCCAGCAGCTTAGAGGGGTCTTCCAATCAGCCCCAGCATTTT
CASSLEGSSNQPQHF
>TRBV2|.|.|TRBJ1-5
TGTGCCAGCGGGAGGGGCAGCAATCAGCCCCAGCATTTT
CASGRGSNQPQHF
>TRBV28|.|.|TRBJ1-5
TGTGCCAGCAGTCCCATATTGGCAGGGAACAATCAGCCCCAGCATTTT
CASSPILAGNNQPQHF
>TRBV5-1|.|once|TRBJ2-7
TGCGCCAGCAGCACTGGTCCCGATCGGGGTGAGCAGTACTTC
CASSTGPDRGEQYF
>TRBV6-1|.|.|TRBJ2-1
TGTGCCAGCACCCAGGGGGGTGAGCAGTTCTTC
CASTQGGEQFF
>TRBV18|.|.|TRBJ2-7
TGTGCCAGCTCACCTCTAGGGGACGAGCAGTACTTC
CASSPLGDEQYF
>TRBV5-1|.|.|TRBJ2-3
TGCGCCAGCAGCTTGGGGGGGGTACGGACAGATACGCAGTATTTT
CASSLGGVRTDTQYF
>TRBV30|.|.|TRBJ2-1
TGTGCCTCCAGTGGGCAGTTCTTC
CASSGQFF
>TRBV5-6|TRBD1|.|TRBJ1-3
TGTGCCAGCAACAGACAGGGATCTGGAAACACCATATATTTT
CASNRQGSGNTIYF
>TRBV13|TRBD2|.|TRBJ2-7
TGTGCCAGCAGCACCAGGACTAGCGTCGAGCAGTACTTC
CASSTRTSVEQYF
>TRBV9|TRBD2|.|TRBJ2-3
TGTGCCAGCAGCGCGAGCGGGGAGCCCGGGGATACGCAGTATTTT
CASSASGEPGDTQYF
>TRBV7-2|.|.|TRBJ1-2
TGTGCCAGCAGCGAAAATAACCGGGGGGCGCGTGGCTACACCTTC
CASSENNRGARGYTF
>TRBV28|.|.|TRBJ2-4
TGTGCCAGCAGCTCCCAGGGGTCCCTAGCCAAAAACATTCAGTACTTC
CASSSQGSLAKNIQYF
>TRBV2|TRBD2|.|TRBJ2-7
TGTGCCACCTCCGGGACTAGCGGGATTGGGTCTTACGAGCAGTACTTC
CATSGTSGIGSYEQYF
>TRBV18|TRBD1|.|TRBJ1-2
TGTGCCAGCTCACAGCTTCCGGGACAGACCGACTATGGCTACACCTTC
CASSQLPGQTDYGYTF
>TRBV28|TRBD1|few|TRBJ2-7
TGTGCCAGCAGTCTCATCGGGACAGGTGTTTACGAGCAGTACTTC
CASSLIGTGVYEQYF
>TRBV7-2|.|.|TRBJ1-2
TGTGCCAGCAGGGGCGACAGGAGCGATGGCTACACCTTC
CASRGDRSDGYTF
>TRBV28|TRBD1|.|TRBJ1-1
TGTGCCAGCAGTCTCCTAACAGGGGCCACTGAAGCTTTCTTT
CASSLLTGATEAFF
>TRBV18|.|.|TRBJ2-5
TGTGCCAGCCAAGCCCTAAGAGGGGGCCAAGAGACCCAGTACTTC
CASQALRGGQETQYF
>TRBV28|TRBD1|.|TRBJ2-5
TGTGCCAGCACCCTAACAGGGGGCGAGACCCAGTACTTC
CASTLTGGETQYF
>TRBV10-3|TRBD1|.|TRBJ1-5
TGTGCCATCAGCTCGGACAGGGAATTTCAGCCCCAGCATTTT
CAISSDREFQPQHF